In its sample, the clone carrying this TCR beta chain was seen many times. Its antigen remains unidentified. V lost 6 bases and J lost 1, with 9 bases in between. Germline CDR1 is SQVTM and CDR2 is ANQGSEA. The CDR3 covers 12 residues. The study profiled TCR beta VDJ and CDR3 using genomic DNA as template. TCRdb fed the reads into MiXCR, producing one record per CDR3 protein. The table has fewer than 250,000 distinct CDR3 sequences, roughly half seen once. This sample is drawn from a study of CD8+CD57+ T cells in acquired aplastic anemia. Study-wide background: An average of roughly 2.9 ug of DNA was obtained from sorted CD4+ and CD8+ cells. Healthy donors yielded some 9.9 million CD4+ cell reads on average. Study-wide findings and caveats: Found in both controls and patients were twenty-nine CD8+ CDR3 sequences. Patients showed no significant difference from controls in CD8+ Simpson's diversity.

This TCR was recovered from a human donor in good health, serving as a control. The sample consisted of sorted CD4+, CD8+, or CD8+CD57+ T cells (not recorded which) from PBMCs. The chain employs TRBV29-1 and TRBJ2-5, with a weak D call TRBD2 (7 bases). The CDR3 sequence: CSVRGGQETQYF. The CDR3 region has the DNA TGCAGCGTAAGGGGGGGCCAAGAGACCCAGTACTTC.